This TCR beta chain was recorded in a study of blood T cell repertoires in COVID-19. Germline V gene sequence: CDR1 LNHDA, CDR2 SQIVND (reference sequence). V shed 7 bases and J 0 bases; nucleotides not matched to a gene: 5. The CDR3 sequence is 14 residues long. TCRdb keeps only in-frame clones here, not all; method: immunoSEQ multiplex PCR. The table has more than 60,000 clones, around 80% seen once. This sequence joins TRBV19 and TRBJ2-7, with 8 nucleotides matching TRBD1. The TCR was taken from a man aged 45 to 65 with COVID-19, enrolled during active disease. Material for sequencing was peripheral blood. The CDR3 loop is CASTRTGSSYEQYF. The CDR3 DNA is TGTGCCAGTACCCGGACAGGGAGCTCCTACGAGCAGTACTTC. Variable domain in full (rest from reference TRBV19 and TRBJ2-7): DGGITQSPKYLFRKEGQNVTLSCEQNLNHDAMYWYRQDPGQGLRLIYYSQIVNDFQKGDIAEGYSVSREKKESFPLTVTSAQKNPTAFYLCASTRTGSSYEQYFGPGTRLTVT.